The next 9 T cell receptor beta chains were all read from a single sample in a study of cytomegalovirus exposure and HLA in healthy donors. The PCR employed 60 Vbeta primers together with 13 Jbeta primers. Produced via immunoSEQ multiplex PCR; TCRdb's table is partial and in-frame only. The data show 140,000 to 150,000 clones, and the top ten clones hold 0.8% to 1%. Sequences were obtained from PBMCs. The source is a male donor in good health and CMV-seronegative.

V and J are TRBV7-6 and TRBJ2-2, with D possibly matching TRBD2 (5 bases). The V gene lost 5 bases and the J gene lost 4 bases, with 14 bases spanning the gap. The CDR3 is 15 amino acids. CDR1 is SGHVS and CDR2 is FNYEAQ in the germline V gene. The CDR3 nucleotides are TGTGCCAGCAGCATCCCATCCCGGGGCACCGGGGAGCTGTTTTTT. As protein: CASSIPSRGTGELFF.

V is TRBV18 and J is TRBJ2-7, with a possible D match to TRBD2 (6 bases). V lost 2 bases and J lost 2, with 10 bases in between. This CDR3 has 14 amino acids. From germline, CDR1 is KGHSH and CDR2 LQKENI. CDR3 sequence reads: CASSPGTLAYEQYF. The CDR3 region has the DNA TGTGCCAGCTCACCAGGGACTCTCGCCTACGAGCAGTACTTC.

The chain uses TRBV2 and TRBJ1-2; no firm D call. The germline CDR1 and CDR2 sequences are SNHLY and FYNNEI. The V end lost 0 bases, the J end lost 6 bases, and 20 bases lay between the germline ends. This CDR3 has 17 amino acids. CDR3 sequence: CASSEAPPGKTGNGYTF. The DNA of the CDR3 is TGTGCCAGCAGTGAAGCGCCTCCGGGCAAAACGGGAAATGGCTACACCTTC.

The V and J genes are TRBV30 and TRBJ2-1; 10 bases match TRBD2. The CDR3 totals 15 residues. Germline CDR1 is GTSNPN and CDR2 is SVGIG (reference sequence). V shed 1 base, J shed 3 bases, and the junction held 3 bases outside the gene matches. The DNA of the CDR3 is TGTGCCTGGAGTGCACTAGCGGGGAACTACAATGAGCAGTTCTTC. As protein: CAWSALAGNYNEQFF.

The CDR3 here is CASSYGTSGRYEQYF. CDR3 nucleotide sequence: TGTGCCAGCAGCTATGGGACTAGCGGGAGATACGAGCAGTACTTC. This chain uses TRBV5-4 with TRBJ2-7, with 14 bases fitting TRBD2. This CDR3 region has 15 residues. Germline CDR1 SGHNT, CDR2 YYREEE (reference sequence). Losses at the gene ends were 3 bases for V and 4 bases for J; bases not matched to a gene: 3.

The chain uses TRBV5-5 and TRBJ2-7; unclear D gene. The germline V and J ends were trimmed by 4 bases and 3 bases, with 17 bases remaining between them. This CDR3 is built from 15 residues. CDR1 is SGHKS, CDR2 YYEKEE, per germline (reference sequence). CDR3 coding DNA: TGTGCCAGCAGCCTAAGTATGACGACGGGCTACGAGCAGTACTTC. It encodes CASSLSMTTGYEQYF.

The gene calls are TRBV9 and TRBJ2-1; perhaps TRBD1 as D (6 bases). V was shortened by 0 bases and J by 7 bases, with 14 bases between the two germline ends. The CDR3 consists of 15 residues. The V gene's germline CDR1 is SGDLS and CDR2 YYNGEE. The CDR3 region has the DNA TGTGCCAGCAGCGTAGTAACAGGGTTTAAGAATGAGCAGTTCTTC. Its translation is CASSVVTGFKNEQFF.

CDR3 bases: TGTGCCAGCAGCTTGTACAGTAGCACAGATACGCAGTATTTT. Protein: CASSLYSSTDTQYF. The genes are TRBV7-6 and TRBJ2-3; D call uncertain. V lost 3 bases and J 0 bases, leaving 7 bases between the germline ends. The germline V gene encodes CDR1 SGHVS and CDR2 FNYEAQ. The CDR3 is 14 amino acids.

The chain couples TRBV27 to TRBJ2-2; perhaps TRBD2 as D (6 bases). The CDR3 loop spans 14 amino acids. V was trimmed by 5 bases and J by 6 bases, leaving 13 bases between them. Per the germline V gene, CDR1 is MNHEY and CDR2 is SMNVEV (reference sequence). The DNA of the CDR3 is TGTGCCAGCAGTCTAAAAGGGACTCCCGGGGAGCTGTTTTTT. Protein sequence: CASSLKGTPGELFF.